These 4 T cell receptor beta chains originate from one sample sequenced in a study of T cells after posttransplantation cyclophosphamide. The protocol was immunoSEQ multiplex PCR, while the TCRdb copy is restricted to in-frame clones and leaves out a portion. The sample lists some 4,500 clones, 82% seen once, with approximately 18% in the top ten. A marrow graft followed busulfan-fludarabine conditioning, with cyclophosphamide on days +3 and +4. The starting material was PBMCs, obtained 86 days after allogeneic stem cell transplant with posttransplant cyclophosphamide. These receptors were obtained from a male patient aged 50 to 59 who received an allogeneic stem cell transplant from an unrelated donor, was CMV-positive, and had acute GVHD only. The graft donor may be the source of some T cells.

Only a few counts were recorded for this clone. J is TRBJ1-3 and V is TRBV28; 7 bases align to TRBD1. Germline loops: CDR1 MDHEN, CDR2 SYDVKM. V trimming: 5 bases; J trimming: 4 bases; junction bases outside the gene matches: 8. This CDR3 is built from 15 residues. Here the CDR3 DNA reads TGTGCCAGCAGTCCTCCGAGGGGGCAAGGAAACACCATATATTTT. Translation: CASSPPRGQGNTIYF.

The genes are TRBV9 and TRBJ1-5, with 9 nucleotides matching TRBD1. The CDR3 totals 17 residues. CDR1 is SGDLS, CDR2 YYNGEE, per germline. V shed 0 bases, J shed 6 bases, and the junction held 10 bases outside the gene matches. The CDR3 DNA reads as TGTGCCAGCAGCGTAGACAGGGACAGGGAGTTTCGTCAGCCCCAGCATTTT. Amino acid sequence: CASSVDRDREFRQPQHF.

This chain links TRBV7-2 with TRBJ2-7; 8 bases line up with TRBD1. Germline values: CDR1 SGHTA, CDR2 FQGNSA. The CDR3 contains 13 residues. The V segment lost 5 bases and the J segment 2 bases; nucleotides outside the gene matches: 2. CDR3 nucleotide sequence: TGTGCCAGCAGCCGACAGGGGACCTACGAGCAGTACTTC. This translates into CASSRQGTYEQYF.

The rearrangement links TRBV5-1 to TRBJ2-7; 7 bases are shared with TRBD1. Germline CDR1 SGHRS, CDR2 YFSETQ. J lost 7 bases, V lost 4 bases, and 14 bases had no gene match. The CDR3 runs 15 residues. The CDR3 coding sequence is TGCGCCAGCAGCGTAGGACAGGTTCCCTTCGAAGAGCAGTACTTC. Its translation is CASSVGQVPFEEQYF.